These T cell receptor beta chains were read from a single sample in a study of shared clonotypes between healthy human individuals. Here immunoSEQ multiplex PCR was the method, and the copy in TCRdb shows in-frame clones only, minus some. The sample shows about 1.1 million clones, about 80% of them seen only once. Sequenced: memory CD4+ T cells from PBMCs. These receptors all stem from a man between 18 and 29 years old in good health. Some clones in this sample may be carry-over from other donors' samples. CDR3s include the opening cysteine and the closing phenylalanine or tryptophan.

>TRBJ2-2|TRBV4-2
CASSQDLRPPGLAGGGGELFF
>TRBJ2-1|TRBV4-3
CASSQATGYYNEQFF
>TRBJ2-1|TRBV29-1
CSVELAGRYNEQFF
>TRBJ1-2|TRBV15
CATKRRGEGYGYTF
>TRBJ1-3|TRBV6-6
CASTQDRPSSGNTIYF
>TRBJ2-2|TRBV9
CASSGQPRQNTGELFF
>TRBJ2-7|TRBV28
CASSLAGELRGEQYF
>TRBJ2-7|TRBV7-2
CASSLIAGGPMTTEQYF
>TRBJ1-5|TRBV25-1
CASSGSGGYSNQPQHF
>TRBJ2-7|TRBV6-5
CASSYRDRRTYEQYF
>TRBJ2-6|TRBV7-8
CASSLAYSDSGANVLTF
>TRBJ2-7|TRBV7-2
CASSLVASGTTYEQYF
>TRBJ1-5|TRBV6-5
CASSMTGGRQPQHF
>TRBJ1-4|TRBV30
CAWNRGGGNEKLFF
>TRBJ1-3|TRBV29-1
CSANRVGSGNTIYF
>TRBJ2-7|TRBV5-4
CASSHPGTLSYEQYF
>TRBJ2-1|TRBV11-2
CASSLDGAGEQFF
>TRBJ2-1|TRBV6-4
CASSMGNYNEQFF
>TRBJ2-1|TRBV6-5
CASTPPPGLELF
>TRBJ1-2|TRBV28
CASSLDQGLGGYTF
>TRBJ2-3|TRBV18
CASSWGLAGGPSSTDTQYF
>TRBJ2-1|TRBV1
CTSSQKGGGQFF
>TRBJ2-7|TRBV28
CASTLGYEQYF
>TRBJ2-7|TRBV6-7
CASSASGSYEQYF
>TRBJ2-7|TRBV7-3
CASSEGAGGPNEQYF
>TRBJ2-3|TRBV15
CATSKGQTTDTQYF